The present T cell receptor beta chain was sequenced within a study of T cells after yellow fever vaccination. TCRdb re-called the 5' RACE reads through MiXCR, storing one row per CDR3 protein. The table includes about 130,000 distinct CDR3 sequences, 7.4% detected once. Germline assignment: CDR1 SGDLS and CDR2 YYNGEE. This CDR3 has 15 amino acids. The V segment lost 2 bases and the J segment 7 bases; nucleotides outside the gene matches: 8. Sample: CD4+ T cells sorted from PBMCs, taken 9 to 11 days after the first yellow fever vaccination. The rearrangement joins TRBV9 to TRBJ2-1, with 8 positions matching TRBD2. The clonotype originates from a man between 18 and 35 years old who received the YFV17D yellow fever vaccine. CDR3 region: CASSVGRGGRNEQFF. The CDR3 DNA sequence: TGTGCCAGCAGCGTCGGTCGCGGGGGGAGGAATGAGCAGTTCTTC.